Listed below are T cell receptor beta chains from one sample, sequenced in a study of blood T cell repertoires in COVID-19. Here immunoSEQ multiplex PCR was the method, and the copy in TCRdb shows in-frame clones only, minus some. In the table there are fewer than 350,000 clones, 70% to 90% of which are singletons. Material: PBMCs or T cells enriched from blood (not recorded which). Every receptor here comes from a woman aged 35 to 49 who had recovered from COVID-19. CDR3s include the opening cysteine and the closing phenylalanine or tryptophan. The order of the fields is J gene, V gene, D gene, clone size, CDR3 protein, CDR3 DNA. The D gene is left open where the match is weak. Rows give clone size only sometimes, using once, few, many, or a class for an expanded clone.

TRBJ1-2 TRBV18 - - CASSPGGTTVSYTF TGTGCCAGCTCCCCTGGAGGGACCACAGTAAGCTACACCTTC
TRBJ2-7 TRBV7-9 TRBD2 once CASSLAGDSEQYF TGTGCCAGCAGCTTGGCGGGAGACTCCGAGCAGTACTTC
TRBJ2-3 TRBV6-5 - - CASSYRGDTQYF TGTGCCAGCAGTTACCGGGGGGATACGCAGTATTTT
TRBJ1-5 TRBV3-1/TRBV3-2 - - CASSQDPGNQPQHF TGTGCCAGCAGCCAAGATCCTGGCAATCAGCCCCAGCATTTT
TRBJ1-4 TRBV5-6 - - CASSPYNRASNEKLFF TGTGCCAGCAGCCCTTACAACAGGGCGAGTAATGAAAAACTGTTTTTT
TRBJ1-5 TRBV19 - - CASSPNPGDSNQPQHF TGTGCCAGTAGTCCAAATCCTGGAGATAGCAATCAGCCCCAGCATTTT
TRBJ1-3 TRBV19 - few CATRQPGETGNTIYF TGTGCCACTCGTCAACCAGGGGAAACTGGAAACACCATATATTTT
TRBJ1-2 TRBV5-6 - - CASSLDRQTNGYTF TGTGCCAGCAGCTTGGATCGACAGACAAATGGCTACACCTTC
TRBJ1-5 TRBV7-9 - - CASSYTPHF TGTGCCAGCAGCTATACACCGCATTTT
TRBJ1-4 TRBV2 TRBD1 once CASSTDRGHEKLFF TGTGCCAGCAGCACAGACAGGGGGCATGAAAAACTGTTTTTT
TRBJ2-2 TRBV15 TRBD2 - CATSPGGGNTGELFF TGTGCCACCAGCCCCGGGGGGGGAAACACCGGGGAGCTGTTTTTT
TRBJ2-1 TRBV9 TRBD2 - CASSVGSAGGPDEQFF TGTGCCAGCAGCGTAGGTTCCGCGGGGGGGCCGGATGAGCAGTTCTTC
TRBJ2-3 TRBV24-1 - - CATSGFLGTDTQYF TGTGCCACCAGTGGATTTCTAGGAACAGATACGCAGTATTTT
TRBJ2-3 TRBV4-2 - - CASSQEVFGQSTDTQYF TGTGCCAGCAGCCAAGAGGTTTTTGGACAATCTACAGATACGCAGTATTTT
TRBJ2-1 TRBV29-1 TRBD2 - CSVSGTSGGYNEQFF TGCAGCGTTTCCGGGACTAGCGGGGGCTACAATGAGCAGTTCTTC
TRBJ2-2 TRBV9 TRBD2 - CASSAPTSGESGELFF TGTGCCAGCAGCGCCCCGACTAGCGGGGAATCGGGGGAGCTGTTTTTT
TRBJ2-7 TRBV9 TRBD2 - CASSVAGTSGQGNEQYF TGTGCCAGCAGCGTAGCGGGGACTAGCGGCCAGGGGAACGAGCAGTACTTC
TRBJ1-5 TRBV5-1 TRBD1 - CASSLWGTGNQPQHF TGCGCCAGCAGCTTGTGGGGGACAGGGAATCAGCCCCAGCATTTT
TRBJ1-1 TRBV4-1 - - CASKEQGLNTEAFF TGCGCCAGCAAAGAACAGGGATTGAACACTGAAGCTTTCTTT
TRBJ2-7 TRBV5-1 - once CASSLGAGDIYEQYF TGCGCCAGCAGCTTGGGGGCAGGGGATATATACGAGCAGTACTTC
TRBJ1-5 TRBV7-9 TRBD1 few CASSLGAGGWSNQPQHF TGTGCCAGCAGCTTAGGCGCAGGGGGCTGGAGCAATCAGCCCCAGCATTTT
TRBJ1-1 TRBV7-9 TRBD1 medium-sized CASSSAGGTEAFF TGTGCCAGCAGCTCTGCAGGGGGCACTGAAGCTTTCTTT
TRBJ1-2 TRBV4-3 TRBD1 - CASSPGPLGGLYGYTF TGCGCCAGCAGCCCCGGACCCCTAGGGGGCCTCTATGGCTACACCTTC
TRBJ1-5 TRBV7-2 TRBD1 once CASSLAGQLNQPQHF TGTGCCAGCAGCTTAGCGGGACAGCTCAATCAGCCCCAGCATTTT
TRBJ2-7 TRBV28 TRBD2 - CASGGSGVSYEQYF TGTGCCAGCGGAGGTAGCGGGGTCTCCTACGAGCAGTACTTC